The clone carrying this T cell receptor beta chain was counted ten times or more. This sample is drawn from a study of identical twins. TCRdb analysed the 5' RACE reads with MiXCR anew, one entry per CDR3 protein. The sample shows about 200,000 distinct CDR3 sequences, over 9.5% of them seen only once. This CDR3 contains 13 residues. V was pared by 7 bases and J by 2 bases, with 4 bases of the junction left unmatched. Source material: memory T cells sorted from blood. The V and J genes are TRBV12-3 or TRBV12-4 and TRBJ2-5; 7 nucleotides align to TRBD2. This clonotype was sampled from a man aged 50 to 60 in good health. The CDR3 sequence: CASTTGLQETQYF. The CDR3 coding sequence is TGTGCCAGCACCACGGGACTACAAGAGACCCAGTACTTC.